Reported below is one TCR beta chain. The antigen is not known. Germline V gene data show CDR1 as SGHTA and CDR2 as FQGNSA. The CDR3 covers 16 residues. This specimen comes from a study of monozygotic twins with inflammatory bowel disease. Study results and caveats: The data offered no way to tell different T cell subtypes apart. A lone strong IBD-associated signal or clonotype found no support. Lower sharing of clonotypes with other individuals was seen in IBD patients than in healthy twins. This was most marked in patients showing signs of disease activity.

Each TCR library used 3500 ng of total RNA. From the 5' RACE reads, TCRdb lists one entry per CDR3 protein and no DNA. In total, the table holds 150,000 or so distinct CDR3 sequences. Sequencing was done on a sample of blood. V usage is TRBV7-2 and J usage is TRBJ1-5; TCRdb's assignment of TRBD1 cannot be checked, as there is no DNA. The source of this sequence is a human donor with ulcerative colitis or Crohn's disease, or a healthy co-twin of an affected twin (not recorded which). The chain's CDR3 is CASSFPRFNSNQPQHF.